A single sample is the source of the 30 T cell receptor beta chains below, sequenced in a study of T-cell reconstitution after alpha-beta-depleted transplantation in children (TCRdb year 2016). Libraries were made using PCR. Sequencing was performed on an Illumina HiSeq 2500. To normalize quantification of the TCRbeta repertoire, the TCR libraries were built with molecular barcoding that relied on unique molecular identifiers. TCRdb reran the public reads through fastp at Q25 and MiXCR, keeping productive beta chains. Every CDR3 protein is listed once, alongside the most common genes and DNA of its rows. This sample gives over 550,000 distinct CDR3 sequences in total; about 10% of them show up just once. The ten largest clones take up roughly 3.9% of the sample. Sequencing used PBMCs from the stem cell graft donor, obtained from the stem cell graft. The receptor set was obtained from a human donor who donated a stem cell graft to a child with acute myeloid leukemia.

In its sample, this clonotype was seen many times. The chain uses TRBV12-3 or TRBV12-4 and TRBJ2-1, with D perhaps matching TRBD2 (6 bases). V dropped 0 bases and J dropped 7 bases, with 10 bases sitting between them. There are 14 residues in the CDR3. DNA for the CDR3: TGTGCCAGCAGTTTAGCGGGGGGAAGGAATGAGCAGTTCTTC. As protein: CASSLAGGRNEQFF.

In this sample, this clonotype turned up a few times. V gene TRBV20-1 combines with J gene TRBJ1-3; D not certain. V dropped 1 base and J dropped 8 bases, with 12 bases sitting between them. CDR3 size: 13 residues. Germline assignment: CDR1 DFQATT and CDR2 SNEGSKA (reference sequence). DNA of the CDR3: TGCAGTGCTAGAGCGGACCCGGCGGACACCATATATTTT. It is translated as CSARADPADTIYF.

The sample holds a few counts of this clonotype. The V call is TRBV28, the J call TRBJ1-3; D not certain. V lost 7 bases, J lost 0 bases, and 16 bases lay in between. CDR3 length equals 16 residues. Germline V gene sequence: CDR1 MDHEN, CDR2 SYDVKM. CDR3 bases: TGTGCCAGCACCCCTACCCCGGGTATCTCTGGAAACACCATATATTTT. Encoded protein: CASTPTPGISGNTIYF.

A few counts support this clonotype. This sequence joins TRBV20-1 and TRBJ2-7; 10 bases agree with TRBD1. Germline CDR1 DFQATT, CDR2 SNEGSKA (reference sequence). The J segment lost 5 bases and the V segment lost 3 bases, leaving 4 bases of the junction unmatched. There are 13 residues in the CDR3. As DNA, the CDR3 is TGCAGTGCTAGCGACAGGGGGCTCCACGAGCAGTACTTC. Translating it yields CSASDRGLHEQYF.

This clonotype showed up just a few times. This chain joins TRBV12-3 or TRBV12-4 and TRBJ1-2, with 8 nucleotides matching TRBD1. The CDR3 totals 15 residues. V shed 5 bases, J shed 7 bases, and the junction held 12 bases outside the gene matches. Written as DNA, the CDR3 is TGTGCCAGCAGTCTGTCGAGACAGGGGATGGGTGGCTACACCTTC. Encoded protein: CASSLSRQGMGGYTF.

V and J are TRBV5-6 and TRBJ2-4; 7 nucleotides agree with TRBD2. The ends lost 6 bases at V and 7 bases at J; junction bases unmatched: 7. The CDR3 runs to 13 residues. Germline CDR1 and CDR2: SGHDT and YYEEEE. CDR3 region: CASTGGTRNIQYF. CDR3 DNA: TGTGCCAGCACCGGGGGGACGAGGAACATTCAGTACTTC.

The CDR3 DNA sequence: TGTGCCAGCAGCAACGACGTGGGGAGCTACAATGAGCAGTTCTTC. Translation gives CASSNDVGSYNEQFF. The chain carries TRBV7-8 and TRBJ2-1; maybe TRBD2 (5 bases). The CDR3 sequence is 15 residues long. Per germline, CDR1 SGHVS and CDR2 FQNEAQ. Trimming removed 5 bases at V and 3 bases at J, with 14 bases between. Filled out from reference TRBV7-8 and TRBJ2-1, the complete variable domain reads GAGVSQSPRYKVAKRGQDVALRCDPISGHVSLFWYQQALGQGPEFLTYFQNEAQLDKSGLPSDRFFAERPEGSVSTLKIQRTQQEDSAVYLCASSNDVGSYNEQFFGPGTRLTVL.

This clonotype was counted only a few times. This chain connects TRBV6-1 to TRBJ2-5, with 12 bases matching TRBD1. The CDR3 totals 15 residues. Trimming at V came to 9 bases and at J to 5 bases, leaving 10 bases not matched to a gene. Germline V lookup: CDR1 MNHNS, CDR2 SASEGT. CDR3 DNA: TGTGCCAGTAAGGGGGGACAGGGGGCTTCGGAGACCCAGTACTTC. Protein product: CASKGGQGASETQYF.

This clonotype was observed many times. The chain has TRBV7-2 and TRBJ2-1; 7 positions match TRBD2. Germline CDR1 reads SGHTA; CDR2 reads FQGNSA. The CDR3 totals 16 residues. The ends lost 0 bases at V and 3 bases at J; junction bases unmatched: 5. The CDR3 nucleotides are TGTGCCAGCAGCTTAGCGGGGGGAGGGAGCTACAATGAGCAGTTCTTC. This sequence encodes CASSLAGGGSYNEQFF.

The V gene is TRBV6-5, the J gene TRBJ1-2; no clear D gene. The germline V gene encodes CDR1 MNHEY and CDR2 SVGAGI. The CDR3 is 12 amino acids. V shed 7 bases and J shed 6 bases, with 12 bases lying between them. In DNA form, the CDR3 reads TGTGCCAGCAAATCCTTGGGGAATGGCTACACCTTC. As protein: CASKSLGNGYTF.

CDR3 coding DNA: TGTGCCAGCAGCCAAATGAGCGGGGCCTACAATGAGCAGTTCTTC. It translates to CASSQMSGAYNEQFF. The rearrangement links TRBV14 to TRBJ2-1; 7 nucleotides align to TRBD2. The V segment lost 2 bases and the J segment 2 bases; nucleotides outside the gene matches: 3. CDR3 length: 15 residues. CDR1 and CDR2 (germline): SGHDN, FVKESK.

This clonotype was observed at least ten times. J is TRBJ2-1 and V is TRBV7-2; D may be TRBD1 (6 bases). Deletions cut 5 bases from V and 4 bases from J, with 9 bases between. The CDR3 is 13 residues long. The V gene's germline CDR1 is SGHTA and CDR2 FQGNSA. CDR3 loop: CASSADSYNEQFF. CDR3 coding DNA: TGTGCCAGCAGCGCGGACAGTTACAATGAGCAGTTCTTC.

This clonotype was observed a handful of times. The chain joins TRBV29-1 to TRBJ2-1; 7 nucleotides match TRBD1. Germline CDR1 is SQVTM and CDR2 is ANQGSEA. The V gene end was trimmed by 7 bases and the J gene end by 2 bases; junction bases not matched to a gene: 11. The CDR3 is made up of 15 amino acids. CDR3 protein: CSGTPGTAPYNEQFF. The CDR3, as DNA: TGCAGCGGAACACCCGGGACAGCGCCCTACAATGAGCAGTTCTTC.

This chain uses TRBV29-1 with TRBJ1-2; D is perhaps TRBD1 (5 bases). Germline V lookup: CDR1 SQVTM, CDR2 ANQGSEA. The CDR3 extends over 16 amino acids. V shed 3 bases and J shed 2 bases, with 19 bases lying between them. The CDR3 loop is CSVEGVTRMGNYGYTF. CDR3 in DNA: TGCAGCGTTGAGGGGGTGACTCGGATGGGCAACTATGGCTACACCTTC.

V gene TRBV9 combines with J gene TRBJ2-3; 13 bases match TRBD2. The V gene's germline CDR1 is SGDLS and CDR2 YYNGEE. The CDR3 covers 19 residues. Unmatched junction bases numbered 10, after V lost 3 bases and J lost 0 bases. The CDR3 loop reads CASSGGLAGRLPSTDTQYF. Here the CDR3 DNA reads TGTGCCAGCAGCGGGGGACTAGCGGGAAGGCTCCCTAGCACAGATACGCAGTATTTT.

This chain links TRBV29-1 with TRBJ2-1, with D perhaps TRBD1 (6 bases). The ends were cut back, 3 bases at V and 5 bases at J, with 8 bases in the middle. Germline CDR1 and CDR2: SQVTM and ANQGSEA. This CDR3 contains 12 residues. CDR3: CSVERQDNEQFF. The CDR3 DNA is TGCAGCGTTGAGAGACAGGACAATGAGCAGTTCTTC.

The chain joins TRBV29-1 to TRBJ1-2; no definite D call. The V gene lost 7 bases and the J gene lost 4 bases, with 13 bases spanning the gap. This CDR3 contains 12 residues. Germline V gives CDR1 SQVTM, CDR2 ANQGSEA. CDR3 DNA: TGCAGCGCCACTAGCGAAGTCTATGGCTACACCTTC. This sequence encodes CSATSEVYGYTF.

This clonotype was found many times. V gene TRBV2 combines with J gene TRBJ2-7; a weak D match, TRBD2 (6 bases). From germline, CDR1 is SNHLY and CDR2 FYNNEI. The CDR3 covers 13 residues. V dropped 10 bases and J dropped 0 bases, with 13 bases sitting between them. CDR3 residues: CATQRVASYEQYF. The CDR3, as DNA: TGTGCCACGCAGCGGGTAGCCTCCTACGAGCAGTACTTC. The whole variable domain, filled in from reference TRBV2 and TRBJ2-7, reads EPEVTQTPSHQVTQMGQEVILRCVPISNHLYFYWYRQILGQKVEFLVSFYNNEISEKSEIFDDQFSVERPDGSNFTLKIRSTKLEDSAMYFCATQRVASYEQYFGPGTRLTVT.

This clonotype was recorded many times. The V gene is TRBV24-1, the J gene TRBJ2-1; no reliable D call. CDR1 is KGHDR, CDR2 SFDVKD, per germline. The CDR3 is 16 residues long. Trimming removed 4 bases at V and 0 bases at J, with 12 bases between. The CDR3 sequence is CATSDPKSPSYNEQFF. The CDR3 DNA sequence: TGTGCCACCAGTGACCCCAAGTCTCCCTCCTACAATGAGCAGTTCTTC.

Ten or more counts support this clonotype. V usage is TRBV15 and J usage is TRBJ2-1; possibly TRBD1 for D (6 bases). There are 14 residues in the CDR3. Trimming removed 8 bases at V and 2 bases at J, with 13 bases between. Germline V gene sequence: CDR1 LNHNV, CDR2 YYDKDF (reference sequence). The CDR3 sequence is CATRGDNTYNEQFF. In DNA, the CDR3 is TGTGCCACCCGAGGGGACAATACCTACAATGAGCAGTTCTTC.

The rearrangement links TRBV27 to TRBJ1-1; 9 bases agree with TRBD1. Per germline, CDR1 MNHEY and CDR2 SMNVEV (reference sequence). The CDR3 length is 14 residues. The CDR3 DNA sequence: TGTTTAATGGGACAGGGAGATTGGGACACTGAAGCTTTCTTT. It is translated as CLMGQGDWDTEAFF.

The rearrangement uses TRBV15 and TRBJ1-2, with unresolved D. This CDR3 comprises 13 residues. Germline V lookup: CDR1 LNHNV, CDR2 YYDKDF (reference sequence). Trimming left V 5 bases short and J 2 bases short, with 9 bases between. CDR3 residues: CATSHTENYGYTF. The DNA for the CDR3 is TGTGCCACCAGCCACACGGAGAACTATGGCTACACCTTC.

This sequence joins TRBV20-1 and TRBJ2-7; 12 bases line up with TRBD2. Trimming cost V 3 bases and J 2 bases; bases outside gene matches: 2. CDR1 is DFQATT and CDR2 is SNEGSKA in the germline V gene (reference sequence). The CDR3 consists of 14 residues. CDR3 DNA sequence: TGCAGTGCTAGGGCTAGCGGGAGGGCCTACGAGCAGTACTTC. It specifies CSARASGRAYEQYF.

This clonotype was seen repeatedly, ten times or more. The chain links TRBV20-1 to TRBJ2-5; D gene unclear. The germline V and J ends were trimmed by 7 bases and 3 bases, with 9 bases remaining between them. Germline lookup yields CDR1 DFQATT and CDR2 SNEGSKA (reference sequence). The CDR3 runs 11 residues. CDR3 coding DNA: TGCAGTGGGAGTAGCAAAGAGACCCAGTACTTC. Translated, it gives CSGSSKETQYF.

The V call is TRBV5-5, the J call TRBJ2-7; 9 bases are a match to TRBD1. After removal of 2 bases from V and 6 bases from J, the junction contained 9 bases not matched to a gene. The germline V gene encodes CDR1 SGHKS and CDR2 YYEKEE (reference sequence). CDR3 length equals 15 residues. The CDR3 is CASSFGDRVLVEQYF. The CDR3 coding sequence is TGTGCCAGCAGCTTCGGGGACAGGGTTCTTGTCGAGCAGTACTTC. The whole variable domain, filled in from reference TRBV5-5 and TRBJ2-7, reads DAGVTQSPTHLIKTRGQQVTLRCSPISGHKSVSWYQQVLGQGPQFIFQYYEKEERGRGNFPDRFSARQFPNYSSELNVNALLLGDSALYLCASSFGDRVLVEQYFGPGTRLTVT.

This clonotype occurred a few times. The chain joins TRBV20-1 to TRBJ1-1; possibly TRBD1 for D (5 bases). V was cut by 3 bases and J by 0 bases, with 11 bases left in between. CDR3 size: 14 residues. Germline lookup yields CDR1 DFQATT and CDR2 SNEGSKA (reference sequence). Here the CDR3 DNA reads TGCAGTGCTAGCCGGGCAGGGATGAACACTGAAGCTTTCTTT. Amino acids: CSASRAGMNTEAFF.

The chain recombines TRBV5-6 with TRBJ2-1, with a tentative D call TRBD2 (5 bases). The CDR3 has 13 residues. Trimming stripped 5 bases from V and 7 bases from J, with 13 bases between. Germline assignment: CDR1 SGHDT and CDR2 YYEEEE. In nucleotides, the CDR3 is TGTGCCAGCAGTAGAGGGAGTGAGAATGAGCAGTTCTTC. Protein sequence: CASSRGSENEQFF.

This clonotype came up many times. The chain employs TRBV29-1 and TRBJ2-5, with a possible D match to TRBD1 (6 bases). The CDR3 covers 12 residues. Per germline, CDR1 SQVTM and CDR2 ANQGSEA. Trimming left V 7 bases short and J 4 bases short, with 13 bases between. The CDR3 DNA is TGCAGCGCTAACAGGGTGGGAGAGACCCAGTACTTC. Translating it yields CSANRVGETQYF.

This clonotype was counted ten times or more. V and J are TRBV24-1 and TRBJ2-3; the D gene could be TRBD1 or TRBD2 (5 bases each). The CDR3 is 16 residues long. V dropped 2 bases and J dropped 3 bases, with 14 bases sitting between them. From germline, CDR1 is KGHDR and CDR2 SFDVKD. The CDR3 is CATSDSGPADTDTQYF. CDR3 DNA sequence: TGTGCCACCAGTGATTCGGGACCGGCCGATACAGATACGCAGTATTTT.

The chain combines TRBV20-1 with TRBJ2-7; tentative D call: TRBD2 (5 bases). The CDR3 is 14 amino acids. V lost 4 bases to trimming and J lost 4 bases, with 17 bases between them. Germline CDR1 is DFQATT and CDR2 is SNEGSKA (reference sequence). CDR3 amino acids: CSAKRPYGVYEQYF. CDR3 nucleotides: TGCAGTGCTAAGAGACCTTACGGGGTTTACGAGCAGTACTTC.